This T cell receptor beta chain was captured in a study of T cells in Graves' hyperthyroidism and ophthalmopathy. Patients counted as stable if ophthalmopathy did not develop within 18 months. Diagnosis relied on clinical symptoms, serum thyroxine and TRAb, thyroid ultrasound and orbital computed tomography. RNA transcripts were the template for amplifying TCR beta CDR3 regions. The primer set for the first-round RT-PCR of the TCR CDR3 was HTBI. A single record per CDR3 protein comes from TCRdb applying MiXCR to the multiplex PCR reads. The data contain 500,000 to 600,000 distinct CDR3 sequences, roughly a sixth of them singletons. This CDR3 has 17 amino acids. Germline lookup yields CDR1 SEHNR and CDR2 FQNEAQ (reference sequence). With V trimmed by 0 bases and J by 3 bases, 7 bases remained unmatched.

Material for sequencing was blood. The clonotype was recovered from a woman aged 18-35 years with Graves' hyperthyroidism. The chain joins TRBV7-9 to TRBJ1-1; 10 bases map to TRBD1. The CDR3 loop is CASSLALGQGVDTEAFF. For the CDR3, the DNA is TGTGCCAGCAGCTTAGCACTAGGACAGGGGGTGGACACTGAAGCTTTCTTT. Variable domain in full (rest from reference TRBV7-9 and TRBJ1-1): DTGVSQNPRHKITKRGQNVTFRCDPISEHNRLYWYRQTLGQGPEFLTYFQNEAQLEKSRLLSDRFSAERPKGSFSTLEIQRTEQGDSAMYLCASSLALGQGVDTEAFFGQGTRLTVV.